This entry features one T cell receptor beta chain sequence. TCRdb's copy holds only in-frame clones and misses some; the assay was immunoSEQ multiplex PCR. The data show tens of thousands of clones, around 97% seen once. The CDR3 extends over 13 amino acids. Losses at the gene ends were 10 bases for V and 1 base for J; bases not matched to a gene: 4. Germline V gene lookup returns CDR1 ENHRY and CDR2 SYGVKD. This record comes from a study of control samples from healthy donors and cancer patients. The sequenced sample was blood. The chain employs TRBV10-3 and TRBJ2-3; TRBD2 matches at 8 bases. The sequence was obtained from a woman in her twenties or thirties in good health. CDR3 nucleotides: TGTGCCACGAAGACTAGCGGCACAGATACGCAGTATTTT. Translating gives CATKTSGTDTQYF.